A selection of T cell receptor beta chains follows, all from one sample in a study of blood T cell repertoires in COVID-19. The table came from immunoSEQ multiplex PCR; TCRdb's copy has only in-frame clones and leaves some out. The sample gives 250,000 to 350,000 clones, approximately 84% of which show up once; roughly 1.5% is in the top ten. Material for sequencing was peripheral blood. Source of these receptors: a human donor with COVID-19, enrolled during active disease. The donor label of this sample is uncertain. The CDR3 runs from the conserved cysteine through the conserved F or W. The order of the fields is D gene, clone size, V gene, J gene, CDR3 protein, CDR3 DNA. A D gene is named only where the DNA matches it firmly. Not every row has a clone size; where given, it reads once, few, many or a size class.

.	.	TRBV20-1	TRBJ1-5	CSASDYQGSNQPQHF	TGCAGTGCTAGTGACTACCAGGGTAGCAATCAGCCCCAGCATTTT
.	.	TRBV18	TRBJ2-2	CASSPLGGTTGELFF	TGTGCCAGCTCACCATTGGGCGGGACGACCGGGGAGCTGTTTTTT
TRBD1	.	TRBV5-6	TRBJ1-2	CASSLDRGQSGYTF	TGTGCCAGCAGCTTGGACAGGGGGCAAAGTGGCTACACCTTC
.	few	TRBV7-9	TRBJ2-1	CASSETSSYNEQFF	TGTGCCAGCAGCGAGACTAGCTCCTACAATGAGCAGTTCTTC
.	once	TRBV2	TRBJ1-1	CASTPGSGRATEAFF	TGTGCCAGCACTCCCGGGTCGGGAAGGGCCACTGAAGCTTTCTTT
TRBD2	.	TRBV3-1/TRBV3-2	TRBJ2-5	CASSQSHAGGGQETQYF	TGTGCCAGCAGCCAATCCCACGCTGGCGGGGGACAAGAGACCCAGTACTTC
.	.	TRBV5-4	TRBJ2-1	CASSLVGSSYNEQFF	TGTGCCAGCAGCTTGGTAGGGAGCTCCTACAATGAGCAGTTCTTC
TRBD1	.	TRBV11-3	TRBJ2-5	CASSLAFTGQGFETQYF	TGTGCCAGCAGCTTAGCGTTTACGGGACAGGGGTTTGAGACCCAGTACTTC
TRBD1	.	TRBV2	TRBJ2-5	CASRAGTGGMETQYF	TGTGCCAGCAGGGCCGGGACAGGGGGCATGGAGACCCAGTACTTC
.	.	TRBV6-2/TRBV6-3	TRBJ2-7	CASSFSPPVMTYEQYF	TGTGCCAGCAGTTTCTCACCGCCAGTGATGACCTACGAGCAGTACTTC
TRBD1	.	TRBV4-1	TRBJ1-3	CASSQARTGLSGNTIYF	TGCGCCAGCAGCCAAGCTAGGACAGGGCTATCTGGAAACACCATATATTTT
.	.	TRBV30	TRBJ1-4	CAWQGGANEKLFF	TGTGCCTGGCAAGGGGGGGCTAATGAAAAACTGTTTTTT
TRBD2	.	TRBV7-9	TRBJ2-1	CASSLEGGRANEQFF	TGTGCCAGCAGCTTAGAGGGCGGGAGGGCCAATGAGCAGTTCTTC
TRBD1	.	TRBV2	TRBJ1-2	CASSIQGGSVVDGYTF	TGTGCCAGCAGCATACAGGGGGGTTCGGTGGTGGATGGCTACACCTTC
.	.	TRBV7-2	TRBJ2-2	CASRVNREGTGELFF	TGTGCCAGCAGGGTCAACAGGGAGGGCACCGGGGAGCTGTTTTTT
TRBD1	.	TRBV19	TRBJ1-2	CASSIIVNRGGGYTF	TGTGCCAGTAGTATCATCGTCAACAGGGGAGGTGGCTACACCTTC
.	.	TRBV20-1	TRBJ1-4	CSASPDGRREKLFF	TGCAGTGCTAGTCCTGACGGGAGACGGGAAAAACTGTTTTTT
.	.	TRBV4-1	TRBJ2-3	CASSQGTIRTDTQYF	TGCGCCAGCAGCCAAGGTACTATTCGCACAGATACGCAGTATTTT
TRBD2	.	TRBV2	TRBJ2-7	CASSGGFGLVVYEQYF	TGTGCCAGCAGTGGGGGCTTCGGACTAGTTGTATACGAGCAGTACTTC
.	.	TRBV7-2	TRBJ2-7	CASSTRQTYEQYF	TGTGCCAGCAGCACGCGACAGACCTACGAGCAGTACTTC
.	.	TRBV5-1	TRBJ2-2	CASTVDGSYTGELFF	TGCGCCAGCACCGTAGACGGGTCCTACACCGGGGAGCTGTTTTTT
TRBD1	.	TRBV18	TRBJ2-3	CASSSRQGSTDTQYF	TGTGCCAGCTCATCCCGACAGGGAAGCACAGATACGCAGTATTTT
TRBD1	few	TRBV25-1	TRBJ1-2	CASSELGGAHGYTF	TGTGCCAGCAGTGAGTTAGGGGGCGCCCATGGCTACACCTTC
.	.	TRBV6-4	TRBJ1-5	CASSALAGDQPQHF	TGTGCCAGCAGTGCCCTCGCGGGGGATCAGCCCCAGCATTTT
TRBD1	.	TRBV3-1/TRBV3-2	TRBJ2-3	CASSQGPGTGADTQYF	TGTGCCAGCAGCCAAGGTCCCGGGACAGGGGCCGATACGCAGTATTTT
TRBD1	.	TRBV10-3	TRBJ1-1	CAISDTGGATEAFF	TGTGCCATCAGTGATACAGGGGGGGCCACTGAAGCTTTCTTT
.	.	TRBV5-1	TRBJ1-1	CASSGQLDTEAFF	TGCGCCAGCAGCGGACAGCTGGACACTGAAGCTTTCTTT
TRBD1	.	TRBV5-1	TRBJ2-2	CASSPHPGGNTGELFF	TGCGCCAGCAGCCCCCACCCAGGGGGGAACACCGGGGAGCTGTTTTTT
.	once	TRBV7-2	TRBJ2-2	CASSLSGGRGATGELFF	TGTGCCAGCAGCTTAAGCGGTGGCAGGGGTGCGACCGGGGAGCTGTTTTTT
.	few	TRBV7-3	TRBJ1-2	CASSLNEAYGYTF	TGTGCCAGCAGCTTAAATGAGGCCTATGGCTACACCTTC
TRBD2	.	TRBV5-1	TRBJ2-5	CASSDPSGSWETQYF	TGCGCCAGCAGCGATCCGAGCGGGAGCTGGGAGACCCAGTACTTC
.	.	TRBV30	TRBJ2-5	CAWSGLVVETQYF	TGTGCCTGGAGTGGACTAGTTGTGGAGACCCAGTACTTC
.	.	TRBV7-2	TRBJ2-5	CASSLARREETQYF	TGTGCCAGCAGCTTAGCGCGGAGGGAAGAGACCCAGTACTTC
.	.	TRBV5-1	TRBJ2-7	CASSLDNYEQYF	TGCGCCAGCAGCTTGGATAACTACGAGCAGTACTTC
TRBD1	.	TRBV5-1	TRBJ2-7	CASSLWTGGSYEQYF	TGCGCCAGCAGCTTGTGGACAGGGGGATCCTACGAGCAGTACTTC
.	once	TRBV11-3	TRBJ2-1	CASGGALRPSSYNEQFF	TGTGCCAGCGGGGGGGCGCTTCGCCCGAGCTCCTACAATGAGCAGTTCTTC
.	.	TRBV28	TRBJ2-1	CASSRRAVENEQFF	TGTGCCAGCAGTCGGAGAGCGGTCGAGAATGAGCAGTTCTTC
.	.	TRBV3-1/TRBV3-2	TRBJ1-6	CASSRQAVNSPLHF	TGTGCCAGCAGTCGACAGGCCGTTAATTCACCCCTCCACTTT
.	.	TRBV3-1/TRBV3-2	TRBJ2-7	CASSQGLASAYEQYF	TGTGCCAGCAGCCAAGGGCTAGCGTCCGCCTACGAGCAGTACTTC
TRBD1	.	TRBV19	TRBJ2-1	CATRTGTGQFF	TGTGCCACCCGGACAGGGACGGGCCAGTTCTTC
TRBD1	.	TRBV28	TRBJ2-6	CASSLTGAPSGANVLTF	TGTGCCAGCAGTCTGACAGGGGCGCCATCTGGGGCCAACGTCCTGACTTTC
TRBD2	.	TRBV7-2	TRBJ2-1	CASSYGTSGRFEQFF	TGTGCCAGCAGCTATGGGACTAGCGGGAGGTTTGAGCAGTTCTTC
TRBD2	.	TRBV10-3	TRBJ2-1	CAISKGREGLYNEQFF	TGTGCCATCAGTAAGGGGCGGGAGGGCCTTTACAATGAGCAGTTCTTC
.	.	TRBV5-6	TRBJ1-1	CASSLGMNTEAFF	TGTGCCAGCAGCTTGGGTATGAACACTGAAGCTTTCTTT
.	.	TRBV7-2	TRBJ1-5	CASSLASGGNQPQHF	TGTGCCAGCAGCTTAGCATCCGGGGGCAATCAGCCCCAGCATTTT
.	few	TRBV5-1	TRBJ2-2	CASAGTRNTGELFF	TGCGCCAGCGCCGGGACAAGGAACACCGGGGAGCTGTTTTTT
TRBD2	few	TRBV18	TRBJ2-2	CASSRREGSTGELFF	TGTGCCAGCTCGCGGCGGGAGGGGAGCACCGGGGAGCTGTTTTTT
TRBD2	.	TRBV30	TRBJ2-1	CAWSLGLAGPDNEQFF	TGTGCCTGGAGCCTCGGACTAGCGGGACCCGACAATGAGCAGTTCTTC
TRBD2	.	TRBV29-1	TRBJ2-7	CSVDASGNREQYF	TGCAGCGTTGATGCTAGCGGGAATCGCGAGCAGTACTTC
TRBD2	.	TRBV20-1	TRBJ2-5	CSASLAGTQETQYF	TGCAGTGCTAGTCTAGCGGGAACCCAAGAGACCCAGTACTTC